Listed here are 22 T cell receptor beta chains from one sample, sequenced in a study of regulatory T cells in long-lasting Graves disease. Specified time point: newly diagnosed GD, antithyroid drugs for less than 3 months. The TCR library used RNA extracted from PBMCs. Both iRepertoire HTBI primers and Arm-PCR of CDR3 regions were used to build the TCR beta libraries. TCRdb recomputed calls from the multiplex PCR reads with MiXCR, one row per CDR3 protein. The sample shows fewer than 450,000 distinct CDR3 sequences, approximately 15% of them seen only once. These data were also reused for a study on T cells in Graves' hyperthyroidism and ophthalmopathy.

The sequencing here drew on peripheral blood mononuclear cells (PBMCs), taken at new diagnosis, from a patient treated with antithyroid drugs. The receptors come from a woman between 35 and 50 years old with Graves disease.

This clonotype appeared many times. At one end the junction does not follow the germline gene, possibly because of a read error. This sequence joins TRBV20-1 and TRBJ2-1; 7 nucleotides match TRBD2. Germline CDR1 DFQATT, CDR2 SNEGSKA (reference sequence). The CDR3 runs 17 residues. The DNA for the CDR3 is TGCAGTGCTAGAGCAATGGACGGGAGGCTCTCCCACAATGAGCAGTTCTTC. It encodes CSARAMDGRLSHNEQFF.

This clonotype has ten or more counts. The chain joins TRBV11-2 to TRBJ1-1; TRBD1 aligns across 9 bases. Germline assignment: CDR1 SGHAT and CDR2 FQNNGV. This CDR3 spans 15 amino acids. V shed 3 bases, J shed 6 bases, and the junction held 8 bases outside the gene matches. The CDR3 DNA reads as TGTGCCAGCAGCTTCACCGGGACAGGGCTCGCTGAAGCTTTCTTT. The encoded protein is CASSFTGTGLAEAFF.

This clonotype was counted many times. This chain links TRBV5-6 with TRBJ2-7; D perhaps matches TRBD2 (6 bases). This CDR3 comprises 14 residues. Germline V gives CDR1 SGHDT, CDR2 YYEEEE. Deletions cut 4 bases from V and 0 bases from J, with 11 bases between. This CDR3 reads CASSTLSGSYEQYF. The CDR3 DNA follows: TGTGCCAGCAGCACCCTTAGCGGCTCCTACGAGCAGTACTTC.

The J gene is TRBJ1-3, the V gene TRBV5-5; D unclear. With 0 bases removed from V and 2 bases from J, the gap between germline ends came to 6 bases. Germline CDR1 SGHKS, CDR2 YYEKEE (reference sequence). The CDR3 spans 14 residues. The CDR3 region has the DNA TGTGCCAGCAGCTTGGGAAGAGCTGGAAACACCATATATTTT. Protein: CASSLGRAGNTIYF.

The rearrangement links TRBV3-1 to TRBJ2-7; tentatively, D is TRBD1 or TRBD2 (5 bases each). The V and J ends lost 3 bases and 5 bases respectively, with 17 bases between them. There are 15 residues in the CDR3. The germline V gene has CDR1 LGHDT and CDR2 YNNKEL (reference sequence). The CDR3 loop is CASSQIPGASDEQYF. The CDR3 DNA follows: TGTGCCAGCAGCCAGATTCCCGGGGCTTCCGACGAGCAGTACTTC.

CDR3: CASSRQDPSREQYF. CDR3 sequence (DNA): TGTGCCAGCAGCAGACAGGACCCCAGTAGAGAGCAGTACTTC. This chain links TRBV6-1 with TRBJ2-7; D might be TRBD1 (6 bases). This CDR3 is 14 amino acids long. The germline V and J ends were trimmed by 6 bases and 7 bases, with 19 bases remaining between them. Germline V lookup: CDR1 MNHNS, CDR2 SASEGT.

The J gene is TRBJ2-5, the V gene TRBV11-3, with 8 bases aligning to TRBD1. Germline CDR1 reads SGHNT; CDR2 reads YENEEA. J lost 5 bases, V lost 4 bases, and 12 bases had no gene match. The CDR3 extends over 16 amino acids. This chain's CDR3 is CASSSSTQGVGETQYF. The DNA for the CDR3 is TGTGCCAGCAGCTCAAGTACACAGGGGGTAGGGGAGACCCAGTACTTC.

This clonotype was found many times. The V gene is TRBV12-3 or TRBV12-4, the J gene TRBJ2-1, with D maybe TRBD2 (5 bases). Trimming took 0 bases from V and 7 from J, leaving 10 bases between them. This CDR3 is 14 amino acids long. This chain's CDR3 is CASSLAVGGNEQFF. The CDR3 DNA is TGTGCCAGCAGTTTAGCTGTGGGCGGGAATGAGCAGTTCTTC.

This clonotype occurred a few times. The rearrangement uses TRBV6-1 and TRBJ2-7; 10 positions agree with TRBD2. V was pared by 8 bases and J by 7 bases, with 11 bases of the junction left unmatched. The germline CDR1 and CDR2 sequences are MNHNS and SASEGT. The CDR3 spans 14 residues. The CDR3 DNA reads as TGTGCCAGCCTCACTCTAGCGGGAGTAGGTGAGCAGTACTTC. Translated, it gives CASLTLAGVGEQYF.

This clonotype was seen repeatedly, ten times or more. J is TRBJ1-5 and V is TRBV12-3 or TRBV12-4; D is possibly TRBD1 (5 bases). The CDR3 covers 15 residues. V was cut by 5 bases and J by 2 bases, with 13 bases left in between. Here the CDR3 reads CASSRTKMGNQPQHF. The CDR3 nucleotides are TGTGCCAGCAGTAGGACAAAGATGGGCAATCAGCCCCAGCATTTT.

Remarks on this clonotype: A far larger clone is a single base away, which makes a read error likely. V gene TRBV11-3 combines with J gene TRBJ2-1; D uncertain. The end of the DNA fits TRBJ2-5 better, so the J call may be wrong. Per germline, CDR1 SGHNT and CDR2 YENEEA. The CDR3 covers 13 residues. The CDR3 is CDSSLNLRETQYF. The CDR3 DNA reads as TGTGACAGCAGCTTAAACCTTCGAGAGACCCAGTACTTC.

This clonotype was counted many times. The genes are TRBV11-2 and TRBJ1-2, with a weak D call TRBD1 (6 bases). The CDR3 consists of 13 residues. V lost 1 base, J lost 3 bases, and 6 bases lay in between. The germline CDR1 and CDR2 sequences are SGHAT and FQNNGV. CDR3 DNA: TGTGCCAGCAGCTTAGGGACAGACTATGGCTACACCTTC. Its translation is CASSLGTDYGYTF.

This clonotype was counted at least ten times. V gene TRBV5-1 combines with J gene TRBJ2-2; TRBD1 aligns across 9 bases. Germline V gene lookup returns CDR1 SGHRS and CDR2 YFSETQ. V lost 5 bases to trimming and J lost 4 bases; unmatched junction nucleotides: 6. This CDR3 is 15 amino acids long. CDR3 nucleotide sequence: TGCGCCAGCAGTTCCGACAGGGGGGGCACCGGGGAGCTGTTTTTT. This gives the protein CASSSDRGGTGELFF.

This clonotype appeared many times. This sequence joins TRBV2 and TRBJ1-1; D is ambiguous. The germline CDR1 and CDR2 sequences are SNHLY and FYNNEI. V was pared by 7 bases and J by 8 bases, with 8 bases between. The CDR3 loop spans 10 amino acids. The CDR3 sequence is CASTQAEAFF. The CDR3 bases are TGTGCCAGCACGCAGGCCGAAGCTTTCTTT.

The CDR3 here is CASSPFTSAHGSEQFF. CDR3 nucleotide sequence: TGTGCCAGCTCACCATTTACAAGTGCCCATGGAAGTGAGCAGTTCTTC. This chain joins TRBV18 and TRBJ2-1; D unclear. CDR1 is KGHSH, CDR2 LQKENI, per germline. This CDR3 is 16 amino acids long. Trimming shortened V by 2 bases and J by 9 bases, and 20 bases separated the two germline ends.

Ten or more counts support this clonotype. The rearrangement uses TRBV28 and TRBJ2-5; 11 bases match TRBD2. CDR1 MDHEN and CDR2 SYDVKM come from the germline V gene. The trim removed 2 bases at V and 3 bases at J, leaving 11 bases unmatched. The CDR3 is made up of 18 amino acids. In DNA form, the CDR3 reads TGTGCCAGCAGTTTACCAACTAGCGGGAGCACTCGAGAAGAGACCCAGTACTTC. Its translation is CASSLPTSGSTREETQYF.

The chain links TRBV29-1 to TRBJ2-5, with D unresolved. Germline V gene lookup returns CDR1 SQVTM and CDR2 ANQGSEA. The CDR3 extends over 12 amino acids. V was clipped by 2 bases and J by 5 bases, with 9 bases between them. CDR3 region: CSVESRVETQYF. In DNA form, the CDR3 reads TGCAGCGTTGAAAGTCGAGTTGAGACCCAGTACTTC.

The table lists this clonotype with many counts. The rearrangement joins TRBV6-1 to TRBJ1-4; tentatively, D is TRBD1 (5 bases). CDR1 is MNHNS and CDR2 is SASEGT in the germline V gene. The CDR3 is 15 amino acids. V dropped 6 bases and J dropped 7 bases, with 18 bases sitting between them. The CDR3 is CASSGRGSVSEKLFF. As DNA, the CDR3 is TGTGCCAGCAGCGGGCGGGGGAGCGTCTCTGAAAAACTGTTTTTT.

The genes are TRBV5-4 and TRBJ2-7; 10 positions match TRBD2. Germline values: CDR1 SGHNT, CDR2 YYREEE (reference sequence). Unmatched junction bases numbered 5, after V lost 3 bases and J lost 2 bases. The CDR3 is 15 amino acids. The CDR3: CASSSGLASAYEQYF. The CDR3 region has the DNA TGTGCCAGCAGCTCGGGACTAGCGAGTGCCTACGAGCAGTACTTC.

The table lists this clonotype with many counts. The rearrangement joins TRBV11-2 to TRBJ2-7; no firm D call. V lost 6 bases and J lost 2, with 11 bases in between. The germline gives CDR1 SGHAT, CDR2 FQNNGV. The CDR3 loop spans 13 amino acids. In nucleotides, the CDR3 is TGTGCCAGCAGTTTATCTGAAACCTACGAGCAGTACTTC. Its protein product is CASSLSETYEQYF. The full variable domain, completed using reference TRBV11-2 and TRBJ2-7, is EAGVAQSPRYKIIEKRQSVAFWCNPISGHATLYWYQQILGQGPKLLIQFQNNGVVDDSQLPKDRFSAERLKGVDSTLKIQPAKLEDSAVYLCASSLSETYEQYFGPGTRLTVT.

This clonotype was seen only a few times. The chain carries TRBV30 and TRBJ2-7; TRBD1 matches at 8 bases. Trimming cost V 0 bases and J 5 bases; bases outside gene matches: 6. Germline CDR1 and CDR2: GTSNPN and SVGIG (reference sequence). This CDR3 contains 14 residues. CDR3 amino acids: CAWSVGRGQDEQYF. As DNA, the CDR3 is TGTGCCTGGAGTGTAGGCAGGGGGCAGGACGAGCAGTACTTC.

This clonotype was picked up many times. The chain combines TRBV20-1 with TRBJ2-5, with 11 nucleotides matching TRBD2. The CDR3 contains 13 residues. From germline, CDR1 is DFQATT and CDR2 SNEGSKA (reference sequence). The chain's CDR3 is CSLAGGFVKTQYF. CDR3 nucleotides: TGCAGCTTAGCGGGAGGGTTCGTAAAGACCCAGTACTTC.